This TCR beta chain was retrieved from a study of blood T cell repertoires in COVID-19. Study at large: Acute-phase and convalescent COVID-19 samples originated in the United States, Italy and Spain. Sources were T cells, B-cell-depleted T cells, or PBMCs; the material itself was cDNA or gDNA.

The germline CDR1 and CDR2 sequences are DFQATT and SNEGSKA (reference sequence). This CDR3 spans 17 amino acids. The germline V and J ends were trimmed by 3 bases and 4 bases, with 24 bases remaining between them. Original handling: It was from reference gene primer amplification that nucleated cell counts were estimated. Generated by immunoSEQ multiplex PCR, the TCRdb table keeps only in-frame clones and is missing some. The V and J calls and clone size were taken over from that table, and D and trimming were inferred from the DNA. The sample consists of roughly 20,000 clones, around 86% of them appearing once.

The sequence was obtained from a human donor in a cohort sampled during active COVID-19. V is TRBV20-1 and J is TRBJ1-1; TRBD1 might be the D (5 bases). Material for sequencing was peripheral blood. CDR3 DNA: TGCAGTGCTAGTAAAATGGGGGACTTCTGGGGAGGCACTGAAGCTTTCTTT. Translated: CSASKMGDFWGGTEAFF.